Presented here are 32 T cell receptor beta chains from one specimen sequenced in a study of shared clonotypes between healthy human individuals. The data were produced by immunoSEQ multiplex PCR, yet TCRdb's version contains in-frame clones alone and is incomplete. Of about half a million clones listed, 79% are singletons. The specimen sequenced was PBMCs. Every receptor here comes from a middle-aged woman in good health. Some clones in this sample may be carry-over from other donors' samples.

The gene calls are TRBV5-6 and TRBJ2-6; D call uncertain. Trimming took off 5 bases at V and 0 bases at J, with 6 bases between the two ends. CDR3 length: 14 amino acids. Germline CDR1 reads SGHDT; CDR2 reads YYEEEE. CDR3 in amino acids: CASRLFSGANVLTF. CDR3 bases: TGTGCCAGCAGGCTGTTCTCTGGGGCCAACGTCCTGACTTTC.

The genes are TRBV30 and TRBJ1-5; tentative D call: TRBD1 (6 bases). Germline V lookup: CDR1 GTSNPN, CDR2 SVGIG (reference sequence). There are 14 residues in the CDR3. The germline V and J ends were trimmed by 1 base and 3 bases, with 10 bases remaining between them. The CDR3 DNA is TGTGCCTGGAGTGAGGGGGGGGTCAATCAGCCCCAGCATTTT. This sequence encodes CAWSEGGVNQPQHF.

The table lists this clone with a few counts. This chain uses TRBV27 with TRBJ2-7; 8 positions match TRBD1. CDR1 is MNHEY and CDR2 is SMNVEV in the germline V gene (reference sequence). This CDR3 comprises 14 residues. V shed 6 bases, J shed 2 bases, and the junction held 6 bases outside the gene matches. This CDR3 is CASSIGQGTYEQYF. The CDR3, as DNA: TGTGCCAGCAGCATAGGACAGGGAACCTACGAGCAGTACTTC.

As DNA, the CDR3 is TGTGCCAGCAGTGGACATAGGGGGGGGGAGCAGTACTTC. Amino acids: CASSGHRGGEQYF. The rearrangement joins TRBV6-1 to TRBJ2-7, with D possibly TRBD2 on 7 matching bases. The length of the CDR3 is 13 residues. Per germline, CDR1 MNHNS and CDR2 SASEGT. V was pared by 4 bases and J by 7 bases, with 14 bases between.

The V call is TRBV7-3, the J call TRBJ1-4, with 7 bases that match TRBD1. Germline assignment: CDR1 SGHTA and CDR2 FQGTGA. V was clipped by 6 bases and J by 5 bases; unmatched bases: 9. CDR3 length: 15 residues. The chain's CDR3 is CASRLRSGGNEKLFF. The CDR3 DNA reads as TGTGCCAGCAGGTTACGTTCAGGGGGGAATGAAAAACTGTTTTTT.

This chain uses TRBV5-6 with TRBJ2-7, with D unclear. The germline V and J ends were trimmed by 1 base and 1 base, with 12 bases remaining between them. This CDR3 is built from 15 residues. Germline V CDR1 and CDR2: SGHDT, YYEEEE. CDR3: CASSLFGSRSYEQYF. CDR3 DNA sequence: TGTGCCAGCAGCTTGTTTGGCAGCCGATCCTACGAGCAGTACTTC.

J is TRBJ1-2 and V is TRBV11-2, with D tentatively TRBD1 (6 bases). The germline V gene encodes CDR1 SGHAT and CDR2 FQNNGV. This CDR3 has 13 amino acids. The V gene lost 1 base and the J gene lost 7 bases, with 10 bases spanning the gap. CDR3 loop: CASSLGTVAGYTF. In nucleotides, the CDR3 is TGTGCCAGCAGCTTAGGGACAGTGGCTGGCTACACCTTC.

This sequence joins TRBV2 and TRBJ1-2; D is perhaps TRBD1 (5 bases). There are 15 residues in the CDR3. Germline CDR1 SNHLY, CDR2 FYNNEI. V dropped 8 bases and J dropped 4 bases, with 20 bases sitting between them. The CDR3 coding sequence is TGTGCCAGCCCTCGGGGGAGTGCTGCGAGCTATGGCTACACCTTC. The encoded protein is CASPRGSAASYGYTF.

This clone was counted only a few times. Other nucleotide sequences from this sample produce the same CDR3. V usage is TRBV2 and J usage is TRBJ2-5; D is ambiguous. Germline values: CDR1 SNHLY, CDR2 FYNNEI. Trimming took off 6 bases at V and 5 bases at J, with 7 bases between the two ends. The CDR3 length is 11 residues. The CDR3 DNA follows: TGTGCCAGCAGGAGAGTCGAGACCCAGTACTTC. Amino acid sequence: CASRRVETQYF.

The V and J genes are TRBV11-2 and TRBJ2-7; tentatively, D is TRBD1 (6 bases). Trimming shortened V by 4 bases and J by 3 bases, and 22 bases separated the two germline ends. This CDR3 has 17 residues. CDR1 is SGHAT, CDR2 FQNNGV, per germline. CDR3 DNA: TGTGCCAGCAGCTCGACCCTGGGGGCTAGCTCCGACTACGAGCAGTACTTC. It is translated as CASSSTLGASSDYEQYF.

V and J are TRBV5-4 and TRBJ2-7; 11 positions agree with TRBD1. The J segment lost 6 bases and the V segment lost 2 bases, leaving 10 bases of the junction unmatched. CDR1 SGHNT and CDR2 YYREEE come from the germline V gene (reference sequence). This CDR3 has 16 residues. The DNA of the CDR3 is TGTGCCAGCAGCTTCCTTCCTACGGACAGGGGGCTCGAGCAGTACTTC. Amino acids: CASSFLPTDRGLEQYF.

The CDR3 spells CASSLVAGGPSDTQYF. Written as DNA, the CDR3 is TGTGCCAGCAGTTTAGTAGCGGGAGGGCCCTCAGATACGCAGTATTTT. This chain joins TRBV27 and TRBJ2-3; 11 bases map to TRBD2. Germline V lookup: CDR1 MNHEY, CDR2 SMNVEV (reference sequence). V lost 2 bases to trimming and J lost 4 bases; unmatched junction nucleotides: 5. This CDR3 spans 16 amino acids.

This rearrangement joins TRBV29-1 to TRBJ2-7; TRBD1 or TRBD2 may be the D gene (5 bases each). CDR3 size: 13 residues. V was pared by 3 bases and J by 2 bases, with 11 bases between. CDR1 is SQVTM, CDR2 ANQGSEA, per germline. CDR3 sequence: CSVDGAGPYEQYF. The CDR3 DNA sequence: TGCAGCGTTGACGGGGCAGGCCCCTACGAGCAGTACTTC.

The chain joins TRBV28 to TRBJ2-5, with TRBD2 matching over 11 bases. The CDR3 runs 14 residues. Looked up from germline, CDR1 is MDHEN and CDR2 is SYDVKM. J was trimmed by 1 base and V by 8 bases; bases with no gene match: 3. DNA of the CDR3: TGTGCCAGCGTGACTAGCGGGATCCAAGAGACCCAGTACTTC. Translating it yields CASVTSGIQETQYF.

The CDR3 protein is CASSIPGLYYGYTF. For the CDR3, the DNA is TGTGCCAGTAGTATTCCCGGACTCTACTATGGCTACACCTTC. J is TRBJ1-2 and V is TRBV19; D call uncertain. With 3 bases removed from V and 3 bases from J, the gap between germline ends came to 11 bases. Germline CDR1 reads LNHDA; CDR2 reads SQIVND (reference sequence). The CDR3 runs to 14 residues.

The CDR3 protein is CSVPGQGGSDTQYF. CDR3 DNA sequence: TGCAGCGTCCCGGGACAGGGGGGGTCAGATACGCAGTATTTT. The chain employs TRBV29-1 and TRBJ2-3; TRBD1 matches 11 bases. V shed 6 bases, J shed 4 bases, and the junction held 6 bases outside the gene matches. The length of the CDR3 is 14 residues. Germline CDR1 reads SQVTM; CDR2 reads ANQGSEA.

This chain connects TRBV18 to TRBJ1-1, with a possible D match to TRBD1 (5 bases). Trimming removed 1 base at V and 1 base at J, with 10 bases between. The CDR3 length is 15 residues. Germline CDR1 and CDR2: KGHSH and LQKENI. DNA for the CDR3: TGTGCCAGCTCACCACGCAGGGTAGAGAACACTGAAGCTTTCTTT. It yields the protein CASSPRRVENTEAFF.

This chain uses TRBV14 with TRBJ2-7; 7 positions agree with TRBD2. The trim removed 4 bases at V and 2 bases at J, leaving 8 bases unmatched. The CDR3 has 15 residues. CDR1 and CDR2 (germline): SGHDN, FVKESK. CDR3 bases: TGTGCCAGCAGCCTGGGACTTGCGGGAGCCTACGAGCAGTACTTC. It yields the protein CASSLGLAGAYEQYF. The variable domain in full, with the rest retrieved from reference TRBV14 and TRBJ2-7, is EAGVTQFPSHSVIEKGQTVTLRCDPISGHDNLYWYRRVMGKEIKFLLHFVKESKQDESGMPNNRFLAERTGGTYSTLKVQPAELEDSGVYFCASSLGLAGAYEQYFGPGTRLTVT.

The rearrangement uses TRBV6-4 and TRBJ2-3; D unclear. This CDR3 is built from 15 residues. V lost 0 bases and J lost 5, with 12 bases in between. CDR1 MRHNA and CDR2 SNTAGT come from the germline V gene. This CDR3 reads CASSDSEDLGDTQYF. DNA of the CDR3: TGTGCCAGCAGTGACTCTGAAGACTTGGGAGATACGCAGTATTTT.

The V call is TRBV15, the J call TRBJ2-5; D is possibly TRBD2 (5 bases). V was shortened by 5 bases and J by 5 bases, with 18 bases between the two germline ends. The CDR3 consists of 15 residues. Germline V CDR1 and CDR2: LNHNV, YYDKDF (reference sequence). The CDR3 loop reads CATSRVVERMETQYF. In nucleotides, the CDR3 is TGTGCCACCAGCCGAGTCGTGGAGCGGATGGAGACCCAGTACTTC.

This rearrangement joins TRBV14 to TRBJ2-7; no firm D call. CDR1 is SGHDN, CDR2 FVKESK, per germline. This CDR3 region has 11 residues. V lost 2 bases, J lost 4 bases, and 3 bases lay in between. CDR3 sequence reads: CASSQLYEQYF. Here the CDR3 DNA reads TGTGCCAGCAGCCAACTATACGAGCAGTACTTC.

Comments on this clone: Germline and junction disagree at one end, which may indicate a read error. The chain carries TRBV7-7 and TRBJ2-7; no definite D call. Germline lookup yields CDR1 SSHAT and CDR2 FNYEAQ (reference sequence). This CDR3 region has 14 residues. The CDR3 coding sequence is TGTGCTAGCAGCCCCATCCCAGGCTCCTACGAGCAGTACTTC. As protein: CASSPIPGSYEQYF.

This chain joins TRBV7-3 and TRBJ2-7, with TRBD2 identical over 7 bases. Germline CDR1 reads SGHTA; CDR2 reads FQGTGA. The junction had 6 bases not matched to a gene; V was cut back by 3 bases and J by 7 bases. CDR3 size: 13 residues. CDR3 protein: CASSFGLGGEQYF. DNA for the CDR3: TGTGCCAGCAGCTTCGGACTAGGAGGGGAGCAGTACTTC.

This sequence joins TRBV7-2 and TRBJ2-1; TRBD2 is a possible D gene (6 bases). V lost 2 bases to trimming and J lost 1 base, with 12 bases between them. This CDR3 region has 16 residues. Germline CDR1 SGHTA, CDR2 FQGNSA. The CDR3 region is CASSLYGGGSYNEQFF. CDR3 sequence (DNA): TGTGCCAGCAGCTTATACGGTGGGGGGTCCTACAATGAGCAGTTCTTC.

The chain joins TRBV15 to TRBJ2-3; D possibly corresponds to TRBD2 (6 bases). In germline, CDR1 is LNHNV, CDR2 YYDKDF (reference sequence). Trimming took 0 bases from V and 6 from J, leaving 16 bases between them. This CDR3 is built from 16 residues. CDR3 DNA sequence: TGTGCCACCAGCAGAGATATCGGGCCCGGAGGGGATACGCAGTATTTT. It translates to CATSRDIGPGGDTQYF.

The J gene is TRBJ2-1, the V gene TRBV18; 14 nucleotides agree with TRBD2. The germline gives CDR1 KGHSH, CDR2 LQKENI. The CDR3 is made up of 20 amino acids. V gave up 6 bases and J gave up 0 bases; unmatched junction bases: 13. CDR3 sequence: CASSRRLAGGDKSSYNEQFF. The CDR3 DNA reads as TGTGCCAGCTCGCGTCGACTAGCGGGAGGGGATAAGAGCTCCTACAATGAGCAGTTCTTC.

The sample holds one count of this clone. The chain joins TRBV29-1 to TRBJ2-7, with D maybe TRBD1 (8 bases). This CDR3 is built from 11 residues. V shed 5 bases and J shed 5 bases, with 10 bases lying between them. Per the germline V gene, CDR1 is SQVTM and CDR2 is ANQGSEA. Written as DNA, the CDR3 is TGCAGCGTTACAGGGGGGGACGAGCAGTACTTC. It specifies CSVTGGDEQYF.

The chain has TRBV4-1 and TRBJ2-1; 9 bases map to TRBD2. This CDR3 contains 15 residues. V lost 3 bases, J lost 6 bases, and 6 bases stayed unmatched. From germline, CDR1 is MGHRA and CDR2 YSYEKL. The DNA of the CDR3 is TGCGCCAGCAGCCAGCCTAGCGGGAAGGGCAATGAGCAGTTCTTC. Translating it yields CASSQPSGKGNEQFF.

In regard to this clone: Other DNA sequences in this sample translate to the same CDR3. This chain links TRBV15 with TRBJ2-7, with TRBD1 matching 11 bases. Unmatched junction bases numbered 0, after V lost 3 bases and J lost 2 bases. The CDR3 extends over 14 amino acids. Germline assignment: CDR1 LNHNV and CDR2 YYDKDF (reference sequence). CDR3 amino acids: CATSRDRGPYEQYF. The CDR3 DNA reads as TGTGCCACCAGCAGGGACAGGGGGCCCTACGAGCAGTACTTC. The full variable domain, in which reference TRBV15 and TRBJ2-7 provide the parts outside the CDR3, is DAMVIQNPRYQVTQFGKPVTLSCSQTLNHNVMYWYQQKSSQAPKLLFHYYDKDFNNEADTPDNFQSRRPNTSFCFLDIRSPGLGDTAMYLCATSRDRGPYEQYFGPGTRLTVT.

The chain recombines TRBV7-3 with TRBJ2-1; perhaps TRBD2 as D (6 bases). The germline CDR1 and CDR2 sequences are SGHTA and FQGTGA. The CDR3 totals 14 residues. The ends were cut back, 4 bases at V and 6 bases at J, with 13 bases in the middle. CDR3 amino acids: CASSSTAGSNEQFF. As DNA, the CDR3 is TGTGCCAGCAGCTCTACAGCGGGTTCCAATGAGCAGTTCTTC. Full variable domain (outside the CDR3, taken from reference TRBV7-3 and TRBJ2-1): GAGVSQTPSNKVTEKGKYVELRCDPISGHTALYWYRQSLGQGPEFLIYFQGTGAADDSGLPNDRFFAVRPEGSVSTLKIQRTERGDSAVYLCASSSTAGSNEQFFGPGTRLTVL.

The V and J genes are TRBV4-1 and TRBJ2-1; D might be TRBD2 (5 bases). Per the germline V gene, CDR1 is MGHRA and CDR2 is YSYEKL. The CDR3 sequence is 15 residues long. Trimming stripped 3 bases from V and 8 bases from J, with 17 bases between. The CDR3 spells CASSQAGVVADEQFF. In DNA form, the CDR3 reads TGCGCCAGCAGCCAGGCCGGGGTAGTTGCGGATGAGCAGTTCTTC.

CDR3 protein: CASSFVRDRDSYNEQFF. The CDR3 nucleotides are TGCGCCAGCAGCTTCGTCCGGGACAGAGACTCCTACAATGAGCAGTTCTTC. The chain joins TRBV5-1 to TRBJ2-1; 7 bases are a match to TRBD1. The V segment lost 2 bases and the J segment 0 bases; nucleotides outside the gene matches: 8. The germline CDR1 and CDR2 sequences are SGHRS and YFSETQ. The CDR3 extends over 17 amino acids.